The sequence of this TCR beta chain was determined in a study of cytomegalovirus exposure and HLA in healthy donors. General study results and limits: Most TCR sequences were seen very rarely across donors, but some public TCRs occurred in many. A further, later analysis showed that HLA-associated TCR beta chains (compared with equally common others) were more clonally expanded.

CDR3 size: 17 residues. Trimming left V 0 bases short and J 7 bases short, with 16 bases between. Germline V gives CDR1 LGHNA, CDR2 YSLEER. The PCR ran on 60 Vbeta and 13 Jbeta primers. Using immunoSEQ multiplex PCR, the repertoire was profiled, and TCRdb retains in-frame clones only, with some absent. The table has approximately 74,000 clones, around 80% seen once. A remark on this clone: The antigen remains unidentified.

The chain carries TRBV4-3 and TRBJ1-6; tentative D call: TRBD1 (5 bases). Source material: PBMCs. This TCR was sampled from a woman aged 25 to 39 in good health and CMV-seronegative. CDR3 bases: TGCGCCAGCAGCCAAGATTTTTCGGTGGGGGGGAATTCACCCCTCCACTTT. It specifies CASSQDFSVGGNSPLHF.